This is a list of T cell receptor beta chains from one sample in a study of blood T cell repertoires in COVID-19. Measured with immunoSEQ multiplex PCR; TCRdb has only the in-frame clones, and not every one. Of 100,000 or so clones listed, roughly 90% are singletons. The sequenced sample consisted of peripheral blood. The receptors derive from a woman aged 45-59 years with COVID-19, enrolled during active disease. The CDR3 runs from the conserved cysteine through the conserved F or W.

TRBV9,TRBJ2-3,CASSDLIGALAGDTQYF
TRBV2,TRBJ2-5,CASTQEETQYF
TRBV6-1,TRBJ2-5,CVSSEGVRETQYF
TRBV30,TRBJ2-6,CASGTGGSSGANVLTF
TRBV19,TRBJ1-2,CASSTNRQGDSGYTF
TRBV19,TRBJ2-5,CASSMGGRQETQYF
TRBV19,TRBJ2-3,CASNLAGGTDTQYF
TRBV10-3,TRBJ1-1,CAISDLEYFEAFF
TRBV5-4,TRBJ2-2,CASSSEGRGLSGELFF
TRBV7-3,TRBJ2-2,CASSSDRVGAGELFF
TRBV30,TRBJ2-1,CAWSVLAGGAYNEQFF
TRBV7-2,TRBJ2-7,CASSLARTGAGSYEQYF
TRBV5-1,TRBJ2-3,CASSNRGSTDTQYF
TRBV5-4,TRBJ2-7,CASSRGDRVGNEQYF
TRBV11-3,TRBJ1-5,CASSLSSENQPQHF
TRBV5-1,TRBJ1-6,CASSLRGGLDSPLHF
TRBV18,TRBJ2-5,CASSPPRSGAFQETQYF
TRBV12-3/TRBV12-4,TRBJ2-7,CASRTGGYEQYF
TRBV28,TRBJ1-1,CASSGQSNEAFF
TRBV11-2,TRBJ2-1,CASSWRGGRWNEQFF
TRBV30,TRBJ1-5,CAWSVLDGSNQPQHF
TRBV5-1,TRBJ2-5,CASGPSGGGETQYF
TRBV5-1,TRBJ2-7,CASSLAQGQFYEQYF
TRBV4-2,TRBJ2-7,CASSQGTSVTYEQYF
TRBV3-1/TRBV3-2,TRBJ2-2,CASSPWTEPTTNTGELFF
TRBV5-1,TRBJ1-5,CASSSEGSGHPYSNQPQHF
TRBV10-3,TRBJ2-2,CAISDPSGGFTGELFF
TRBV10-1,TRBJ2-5,CASSEGTAQETQYF
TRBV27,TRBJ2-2,CASSLLSRGTGELFF
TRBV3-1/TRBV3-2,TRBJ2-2,CASSQDWTGRTGELFF
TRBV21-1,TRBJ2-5,CASSDRYRVNETQYF
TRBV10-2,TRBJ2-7,CASRSGTSGIYEQYF
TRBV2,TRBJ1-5,CASRGGANQPQHF
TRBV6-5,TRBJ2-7,CASLSPGSLSYEQYF
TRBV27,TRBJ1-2,CASSPNRGGYTF
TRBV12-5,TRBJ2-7,CASGMKSPGEQYF
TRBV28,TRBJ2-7,CASSPMRGVSYEQYF
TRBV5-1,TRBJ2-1,CASSQTGYVNNEQFF
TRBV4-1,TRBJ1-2,CASSRGQGYGYTF
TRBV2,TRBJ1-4,CASSPTGGPNEKLFF
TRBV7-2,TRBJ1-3,CASSLVAAGNTIYF
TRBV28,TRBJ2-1,CASSSPAGVLYNEQFF
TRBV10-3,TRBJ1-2,CAISEEATQNYGYTF
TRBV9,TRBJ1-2,CASSATGQGILGDGYTF
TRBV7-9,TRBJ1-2,CASSLANRDGYTF
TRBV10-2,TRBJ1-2,CASSDSPGQGYGGYTF
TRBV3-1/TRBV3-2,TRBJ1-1,CASSEQGGGTEAFF